This record covers a single T cell receptor beta chain. This CDR3 comprises 17 residues. The J segment lost 3 bases and the V segment lost 0 bases, leaving 9 bases of the junction unmatched. CDR1 and CDR2 from the germline V gene are MNHEY and SMNVEV (reference sequence). This sample was included in a study of blood T cell repertoires in COVID-19. The overall study: The analysed material was cDNA or gDNA that came from T cells, B-cell-depleted T cells, or PBMCs.

TCRdb keeps only in-frame clones here, not all; method: immunoSEQ multiplex PCR. The table lists roughly 200,000 clones, 75% to 90% of them singletons. Sample: PBMCs or T cells enriched from blood (not recorded which). The source is a woman aged 30 to 39 who had recovered from COVID-19. The genes are TRBV27 and TRBJ1-2, with 8 bases identical to TRBD1. The CDR3 sequence is CASSLSPLGDRYYGYTF. CDR3 bases: TGTGCCAGCAGTTTATCGCCCCTGGGGGACAGGTACTATGGCTACACCTTC.